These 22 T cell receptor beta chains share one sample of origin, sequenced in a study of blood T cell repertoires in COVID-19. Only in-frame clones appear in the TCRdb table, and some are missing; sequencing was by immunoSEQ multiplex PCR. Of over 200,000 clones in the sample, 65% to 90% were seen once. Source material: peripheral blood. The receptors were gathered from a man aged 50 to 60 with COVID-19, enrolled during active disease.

In DNA form, the CDR3 reads TGTGCCAGCAGTTTATCGGTCCACGCTTTCTTT. Its translation is CASSLSVHAFF. This chain links TRBV28 with TRBJ1-1, with D hard to call. V was clipped by 1 base and J by 11 bases, with 8 bases between them. Per germline, CDR1 MDHEN and CDR2 SYDVKM. The CDR3 is 11 amino acids.

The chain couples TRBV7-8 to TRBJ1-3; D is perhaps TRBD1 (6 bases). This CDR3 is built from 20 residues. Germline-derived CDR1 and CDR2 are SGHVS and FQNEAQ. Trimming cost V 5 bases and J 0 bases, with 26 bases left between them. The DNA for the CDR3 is TGTGCCAGCAGCCCTCGGGCCGGGACACAAGCTCGTATCTCTGGAAACACCATATATTTT. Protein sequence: CASSPRAGTQARISGNTIYF.

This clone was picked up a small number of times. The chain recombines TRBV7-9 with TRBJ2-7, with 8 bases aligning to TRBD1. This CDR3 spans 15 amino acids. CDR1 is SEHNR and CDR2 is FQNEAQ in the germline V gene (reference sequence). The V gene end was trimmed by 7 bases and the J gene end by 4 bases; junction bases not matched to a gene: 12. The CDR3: CASNPLTGATYEQYF. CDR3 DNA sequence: TGTGCCAGCAACCCTCTGACAGGGGCGACATACGAGCAGTACTTC.

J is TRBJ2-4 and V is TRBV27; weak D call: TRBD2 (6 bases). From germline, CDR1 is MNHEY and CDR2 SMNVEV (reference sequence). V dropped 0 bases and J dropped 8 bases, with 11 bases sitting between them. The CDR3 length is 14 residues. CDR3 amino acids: CASSLSRVADIQYF. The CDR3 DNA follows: TGTGCCAGCAGTTTATCCCGGGTAGCGGACATTCAGTACTTC.

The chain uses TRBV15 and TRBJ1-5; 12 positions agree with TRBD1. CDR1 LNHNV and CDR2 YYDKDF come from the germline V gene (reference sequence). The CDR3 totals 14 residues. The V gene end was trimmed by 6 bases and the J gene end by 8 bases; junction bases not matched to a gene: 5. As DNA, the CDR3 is TGTGCCACCAGATGGGGACAGGGGGCTGAGCCCCAGCATTTT. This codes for CATRWGQGAEPQHF.

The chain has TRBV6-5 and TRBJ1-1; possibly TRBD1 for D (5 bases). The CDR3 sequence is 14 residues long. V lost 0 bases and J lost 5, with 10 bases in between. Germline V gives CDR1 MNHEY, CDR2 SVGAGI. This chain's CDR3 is CASSYSRQITEAFF. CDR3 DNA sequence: TGTGCCAGCAGTTACTCGAGACAGATTACTGAAGCTTTCTTT.

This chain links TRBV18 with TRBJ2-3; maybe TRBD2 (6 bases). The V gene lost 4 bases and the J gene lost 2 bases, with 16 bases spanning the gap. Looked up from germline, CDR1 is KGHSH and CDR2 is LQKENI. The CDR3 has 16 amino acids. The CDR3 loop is CASSRDVGGNTDTQYF. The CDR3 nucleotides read TGTGCCAGCTCACGCGACGTGGGGGGAAACACAGATACGCAGTATTTT.

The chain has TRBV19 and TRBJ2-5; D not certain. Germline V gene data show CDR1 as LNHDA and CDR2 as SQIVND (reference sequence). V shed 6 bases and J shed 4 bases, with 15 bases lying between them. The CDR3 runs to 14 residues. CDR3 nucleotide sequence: TGTGCCAGTAGGTCCCCTGGGCGCCCAGAGACCCAGTACTTC. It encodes CASRSPGRPETQYF. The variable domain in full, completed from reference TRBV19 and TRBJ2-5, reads DGGITQSPKYLFRKEGQNVTLSCEQNLNHDAMYWYRQDPGQGLRLIYYSQIVNDFQKGDIAEGYSVSREKKESFPLTVTSAQKNPTAFYLCASRSPGRPETQYFGPGTRLLVL.

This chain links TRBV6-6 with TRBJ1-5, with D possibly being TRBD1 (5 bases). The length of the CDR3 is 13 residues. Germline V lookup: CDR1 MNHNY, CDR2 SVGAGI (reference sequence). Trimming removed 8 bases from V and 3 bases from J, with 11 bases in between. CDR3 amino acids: CASGADFNQPQHF. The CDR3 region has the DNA TGTGCCAGCGGGGCAGATTTCAATCAGCCCCAGCATTTT.

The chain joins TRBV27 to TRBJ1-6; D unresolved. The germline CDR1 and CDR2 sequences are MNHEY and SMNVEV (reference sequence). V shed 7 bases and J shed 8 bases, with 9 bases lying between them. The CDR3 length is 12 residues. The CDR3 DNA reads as TGTGCCAGCACTACTCAGGATTCACCCCTCCACTTT. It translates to CASTTQDSPLHF.

Here the CDR3 DNA reads TGTGCCAGCAGCTTAGAGCAGGGGGCCTATGGCTACACCTTC. Its protein product is CASSLEQGAYGYTF. The V and J genes are TRBV7-9 and TRBJ1-2, with TRBD1 matching 8 bases. Germline V CDR1 and CDR2: SEHNR, FQNEAQ (reference sequence). This CDR3 is 14 amino acids long. V lost 1 base, J lost 4 bases, and 2 bases stayed unmatched.

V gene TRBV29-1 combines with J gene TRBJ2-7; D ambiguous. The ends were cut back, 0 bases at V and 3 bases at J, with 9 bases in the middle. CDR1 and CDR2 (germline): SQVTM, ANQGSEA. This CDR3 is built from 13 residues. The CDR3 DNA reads TGCAGCGTTGAAGATCAACCCTACTACGAGCAGTACTTC. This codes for CSVEDQPYYEQYF.

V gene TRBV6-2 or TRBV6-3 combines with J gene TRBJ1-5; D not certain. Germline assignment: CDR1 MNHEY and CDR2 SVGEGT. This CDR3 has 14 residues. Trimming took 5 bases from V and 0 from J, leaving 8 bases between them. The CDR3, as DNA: TGTGCCAGCAGTGTAGAAGATAGCAATCAGCCCCAGCATTTT. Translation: CASSVEDSNQPQHF.

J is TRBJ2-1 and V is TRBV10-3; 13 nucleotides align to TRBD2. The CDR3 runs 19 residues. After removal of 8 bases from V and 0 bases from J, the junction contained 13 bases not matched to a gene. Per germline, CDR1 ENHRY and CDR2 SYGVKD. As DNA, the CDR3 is TGTGCCATCGCCGGACCGGGACTAGCGGGATCGGGCTCCTACAATGAGCAGTTCTTC. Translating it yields CAIAGPGLAGSGSYNEQFF.

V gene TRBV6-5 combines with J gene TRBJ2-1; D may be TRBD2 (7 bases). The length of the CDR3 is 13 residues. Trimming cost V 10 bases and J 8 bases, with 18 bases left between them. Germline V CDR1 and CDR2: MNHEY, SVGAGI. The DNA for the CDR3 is TGTGCCATCCAACTAGGAGGGGGGGATGAGCAGTTCTTC. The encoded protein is CAIQLGGGDEQFF.

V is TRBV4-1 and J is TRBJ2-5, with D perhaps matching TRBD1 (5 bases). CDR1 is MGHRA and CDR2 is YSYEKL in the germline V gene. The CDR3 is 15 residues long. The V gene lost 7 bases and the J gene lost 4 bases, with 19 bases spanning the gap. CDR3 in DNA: TGCGCCAGCACCAAAGGGGCAGGCCCTCGAGAGACCCAGTACTTC. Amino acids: CASTKGAGPRETQYF.

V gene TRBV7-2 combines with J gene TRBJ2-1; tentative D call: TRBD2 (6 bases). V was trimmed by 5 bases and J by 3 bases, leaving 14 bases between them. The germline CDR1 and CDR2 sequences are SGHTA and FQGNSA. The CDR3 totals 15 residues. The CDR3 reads CASSTLTGDYNEQFF. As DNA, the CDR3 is TGTGCCAGCAGCACTCTGACGGGAGACTACAATGAGCAGTTCTTC.

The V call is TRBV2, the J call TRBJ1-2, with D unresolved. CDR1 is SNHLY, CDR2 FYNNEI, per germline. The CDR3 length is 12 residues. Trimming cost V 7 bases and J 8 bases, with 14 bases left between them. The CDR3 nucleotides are TGTGCCAGCACCCTGTTAGGAGGAGGCTACACCTTC. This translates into CASTLLGGGYTF.

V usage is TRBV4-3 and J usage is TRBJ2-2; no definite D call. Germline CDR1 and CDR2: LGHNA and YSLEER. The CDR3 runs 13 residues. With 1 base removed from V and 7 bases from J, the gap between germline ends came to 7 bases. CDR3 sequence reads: CASSQVSGGELFF. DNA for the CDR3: TGCGCCAGCAGCCAAGTGTCGGGCGGGGAGCTGTTTTTT.

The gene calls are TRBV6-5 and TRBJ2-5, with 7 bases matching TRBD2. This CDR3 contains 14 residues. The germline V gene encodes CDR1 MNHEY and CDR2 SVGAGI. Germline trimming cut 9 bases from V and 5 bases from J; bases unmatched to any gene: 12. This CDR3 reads CASYPAGRRETQYF. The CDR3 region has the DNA TGTGCCAGTTACCCAGCGGGGCGGCGGGAGACCCAGTACTTC.

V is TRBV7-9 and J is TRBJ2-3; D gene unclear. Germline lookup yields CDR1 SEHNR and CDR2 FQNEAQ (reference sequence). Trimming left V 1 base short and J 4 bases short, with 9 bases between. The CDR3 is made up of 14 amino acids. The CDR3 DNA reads TGTGCCAGCAGCTTAGACAGCTTGGCAGATACGCAGTATTTT. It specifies CASSLDSLADTQYF.

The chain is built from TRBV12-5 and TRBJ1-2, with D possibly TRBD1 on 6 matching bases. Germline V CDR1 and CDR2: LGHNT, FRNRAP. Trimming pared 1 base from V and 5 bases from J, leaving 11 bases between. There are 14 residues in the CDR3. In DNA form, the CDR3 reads TGTGCTAGTGGTTTGGGGTTGGGACAATATGGCTACACCTTC. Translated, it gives CASGLGLGQYGYTF.